A selection of T cell receptor beta chains follows, all from one sample in a study of blood T cell repertoires in COVID-19. TCRdb's copy holds only in-frame clones and misses some; the assay was immunoSEQ multiplex PCR. The table has under 200,000 clones, about four fifths seen once. Sequences were obtained from peripheral blood. The source is a woman aged 60 to 75 with COVID-19, enrolled during active disease. CDR3s include the opening cysteine and the closing phenylalanine or tryptophan. The order of the fields is CDR3 protein, J gene, CDR3 length, V gene.

cdr3_aa: CASRADSSNQPQHF
j_call: TRBJ1-5
cdr3_length: 14
v_call: TRBV2

cdr3_aa: CASSWGGGLEDYGYTF
j_call: TRBJ1-2
cdr3_length: 16
v_call: TRBV5-1

cdr3_aa: CSVDGTSGSVLNEQFF
j_call: TRBJ2-1
cdr3_length: 16
v_call: TRBV29-1

cdr3_aa: CASSPSSGSPYEQYF
j_call: TRBJ2-7
cdr3_length: 15
v_call: TRBV5-1

cdr3_aa: CAAGVTGLNSPLHF
j_call: TRBJ1-6
cdr3_length: 14
v_call: TRBV6-5

cdr3_aa: CASSYFPTGSYEQYF
j_call: TRBJ2-7
cdr3_length: 15
v_call: TRBV6-5

cdr3_aa: CASSQAHSTGELFF
j_call: TRBJ2-2
cdr3_length: 14
v_call: TRBV4-3

cdr3_aa: CASSTTGGAYSPLHF
j_call: TRBJ1-6
cdr3_length: 15
v_call: TRBV27

cdr3_aa: CASSIQGAEPQHF
j_call: TRBJ1-5
cdr3_length: 13
v_call: TRBV19

cdr3_aa: CASSVEAGGELFF
j_call: TRBJ2-2
cdr3_length: 13
v_call: TRBV9

cdr3_aa: CASSLEDRGYNEQFF
j_call: TRBJ2-1
cdr3_length: 15
v_call: TRBV7-2

cdr3_aa: CASRPGTSADTQYF
j_call: TRBJ2-3
cdr3_length: 14
v_call: TRBV5-4

cdr3_aa: CASSGLVMAGELFF
j_call: TRBJ2-2
cdr3_length: 14
v_call: TRBV2

cdr3_aa: CASSYGASRTDTQYF
j_call: TRBJ2-3
cdr3_length: 15
v_call: TRBV6-2/TRBV6-3

cdr3_aa: CASRQGDTEAFF
j_call: TRBJ1-1
cdr3_length: 12
v_call: TRBV6-5

cdr3_aa: CATSRDSRGLAEETQYF
j_call: TRBJ2-5
cdr3_length: 17
v_call: TRBV15

cdr3_aa: CASSPRRTGSYGELFF
j_call: TRBJ2-2
cdr3_length: 16
v_call: TRBV7-3

cdr3_aa: CASRTSGVSNQPQHF
j_call: TRBJ1-5
cdr3_length: 15
v_call: TRBV28

cdr3_aa: CATSRDRNVGGGETQYF
j_call: TRBJ2-5
cdr3_length: 17
v_call: TRBV15

cdr3_aa: CASSYAGLTGGNEQFF
j_call: TRBJ2-1
cdr3_length: 16
v_call: TRBV6-5

cdr3_aa: CASSIEGTGQETQYF
j_call: TRBJ2-5
cdr3_length: 15
v_call: TRBV19

cdr3_aa: CASTMGGFNYGYTF
j_call: TRBJ1-2
cdr3_length: 14
v_call: TRBV28

cdr3_aa: CASSGTGSNSNQPQHF
j_call: TRBJ1-5
cdr3_length: 16
v_call: TRBV7-8

cdr3_aa: CASSSPPTGTQYF
j_call: TRBJ2-5
cdr3_length: 13
v_call: TRBV6-2/TRBV6-3

cdr3_aa: CASSLVRSFGGGYTF
j_call: TRBJ1-2
cdr3_length: 15
v_call: TRBV7-8

cdr3_aa: CASTRLGGGYGYTF
j_call: TRBJ1-2
cdr3_length: 14
v_call: TRBV6-5

cdr3_aa: CASSGPSGTIQETQYF
j_call: TRBJ2-5
cdr3_length: 16
v_call: TRBV19

cdr3_aa: CASSQTRVGNEQFF
j_call: TRBJ2-1
cdr3_length: 14
v_call: TRBV7-7

cdr3_aa: CASSPILLAGEPETQYF
j_call: TRBJ2-5
cdr3_length: 17
v_call: TRBV27

cdr3_aa: CASSPSSDTQYF
j_call: TRBJ2-3
cdr3_length: 12
v_call: TRBV11-3

cdr3_aa: CASSLTGQYEKLFF
j_call: TRBJ1-4
cdr3_length: 14
v_call: TRBV5-1

cdr3_aa: CASSFSRNTEAFF
j_call: TRBJ1-1
cdr3_length: 13
v_call: TRBV11-1

cdr3_aa: CASSLSGILRARNNEQFF
j_call: TRBJ2-1
cdr3_length: 18
v_call: TRBV27

cdr3_aa: CASSPTGVNTEAFF
j_call: TRBJ1-1
cdr3_length: 14
v_call: TRBV5-1

cdr3_aa: CASSQETEGGSSYNEQFF
j_call: TRBJ2-1
cdr3_length: 18
v_call: TRBV3-1/TRBV3-2

cdr3_aa: CATSRVTGYHQPQHF
j_call: TRBJ1-5
cdr3_length: 15
v_call: TRBV15